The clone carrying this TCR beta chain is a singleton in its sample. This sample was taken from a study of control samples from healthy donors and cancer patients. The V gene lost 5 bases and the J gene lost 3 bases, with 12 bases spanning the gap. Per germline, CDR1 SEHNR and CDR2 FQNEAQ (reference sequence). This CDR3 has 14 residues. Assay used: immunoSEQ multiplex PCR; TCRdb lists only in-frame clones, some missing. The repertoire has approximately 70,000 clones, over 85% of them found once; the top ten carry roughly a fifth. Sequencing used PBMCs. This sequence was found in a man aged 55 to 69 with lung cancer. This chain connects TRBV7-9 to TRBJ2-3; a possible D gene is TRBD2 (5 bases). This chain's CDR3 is CASSPWTGTDTQYF. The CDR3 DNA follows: TGTGCCAGCAGCCCGTGGACGGGAACAGATACGCAGTATTTT.